The 28 T cell receptor beta chains below all came from one sample that was sequenced in a study of shared clonotypes between healthy human individuals. Method: immunoSEQ multiplex PCR; TCRdb's copy keeps in-frame clones and lacks some. This table has 2 million to 2.5 million clones, around 92% appearing once. The sequencing input was naive CD4+ T cells from PBMCs. Subset described: CD45RA+ positively selected. The receptors derive from a man aged 18 to 35 in good health. Some clones in this sample may be carry-over from other donors' samples.

The chain carries TRBV15 and TRBJ2-4; 13 bases line up with TRBD2. CDR1 is LNHNV, CDR2 YYDKDF, per germline (reference sequence). The V and J ends lost 4 bases and 8 bases, in that order; junction bases with no gene match: 2. The CDR3 covers 14 residues. CDR3 DNA: TGTGCCACCAGCACTGGGACTAGCGGGGACATTCAGTACTTC. Its protein product is CATSTGTSGDIQYF.

J is TRBJ1-5 and V is TRBV19; D uncertain. The CDR3 sequence is 12 residues long. The V and J ends lost 5 bases and 4 bases respectively, with 6 bases between them. The germline gives CDR1 LNHDA, CDR2 SQIVND (reference sequence). CDR3: CASSLHNQPQHF. In DNA, the CDR3 is TGTGCCAGTAGTCTACATAATCAGCCCCAGCATTTT. Full variable domain (rest looked up from reference TRBV19 and TRBJ1-5): DGGITQSPKYLFRKEGQNVTLSCEQNLNHDAMYWYRQDPGQGLRLIYYSQIVNDFQKGDIAEGYSVSREKKESFPLTVTSAQKNPTAFYLCASSLHNQPQHFGDGTRLSIL.

The rearrangement uses TRBV6-1 and TRBJ2-1; D is tentatively TRBD1 or TRBD2 (6 bases each). CDR3 length: 15 residues. V shed 6 bases and J shed 5 bases, with 17 bases lying between them. The V gene's germline CDR1 is MNHNS and CDR2 SASEGT. The DNA for the CDR3 is TGTGCCAGCAGCCCGAGGCGGGACACTAACAATGAGCAGTTCTTC. The encoded protein is CASSPRRDTNNEQFF.

J is TRBJ2-7 and V is TRBV7-5; no DNA check was done on the table's D call, TRBD2. TRBV7-5 is recorded as a pseudogene. This CDR3 comprises 14 residues. For the CDR3, the DNA is TGTGCCAGAAGCCCGACTGGCGTCCACTACGAGCAGTACTTC. It yields the protein CARSPTGVHYEQYF.

This clone was observed once. The rearrangement uses TRBV28 and TRBJ1-4, with TRBD1 matching 7 bases. The junction had 3 bases not matched to a gene; V was cut back by 5 bases and J by 3 bases. The CDR3 loop spans 14 amino acids. Germline CDR1 and CDR2: MDHEN and SYDVKM. The CDR3 DNA sequence: TGTGCCAGCAGTGCGGGACAGCCTAATGAAAAACTGTTTTTT. This gives the protein CASSAGQPNEKLFF.

The chain joins TRBV13 to TRBJ2-5; either TRBD1 or TRBD2 may fit D (5 bases each). V lost 3 bases, J lost 5 bases, and 13 bases lay in between. The CDR3 sequence is 14 residues long. Germline V gene lookup returns CDR1 PRHDT and CDR2 FYEKMQ (reference sequence). The CDR3 nucleotides read TGTGCCAGCAGCTTCCGCCCGAGGGGCGAGACCCAGTACTTC. This codes for CASSFRPRGETQYF.

This clone was picked up one time. V usage is TRBV28 and J usage is TRBJ2-5, with 8 bases lining up with TRBD2. The CDR3 extends over 16 amino acids. CDR1 and CDR2 from the germline V gene are MDHEN and SYDVKM. V shed 5 bases and J 5 bases; nucleotides not matched to a gene: 13. The CDR3 reads CASSTTGTRDFETQYF. Written as DNA, the CDR3 is TGTGCCAGCAGTACAACCGGGACTAGGGATTTTGAGACCCAGTACTTC.

The V gene is TRBV4-1, the J gene TRBJ2-6, with D perhaps matching TRBD2 (5 bases). Germline lookup yields CDR1 MGHRA and CDR2 YSYEKL. CDR3 size: 17 residues. With 3 bases removed from V and 0 bases from J, the gap between germline ends came to 12 bases. CDR3 region: CASSQIASYSGANVLTF. CDR3 sequence (DNA): TGCGCCAGCAGCCAGATAGCGTCCTACTCTGGGGCCAACGTCCTGACTTTC.

Only a few counts were recorded for this clone. The conserved phenylalanine or tryptophan normally closing the CDR3 is absent here, so this likely arose from a read error. It is unclear where the CDR3 begins or ends on the DNA, so no DNA is shown, and the CDR3 is as TCRdb lists it. V and J are TRBV7-9 and TRBJ1-1. The CDR3 numbers 10 amino acids, ends counted. CDR1 and CDR2 from the germline V gene are SEHNR and FQNEAQ (reference sequence). The CDR3 reads CASSPNGFEG.

This clone was picked up one time. CDR3 residues: CASSQDIIGTEQYF. CDR3 DNA sequence: TGCGCCAGCAGCCAAGATATTATCGGGACCGAGCAGTACTTC. J is TRBJ2-7 and V is TRBV4-3; D possibly uses TRBD1 or TRBD2 (5 bases each). The CDR3 covers 14 residues. In germline, CDR1 is LGHNA, CDR2 YSLEER. Trimming left V 0 bases short and J 6 bases short, with 12 bases between.

This chain connects TRBV28 to TRBJ1-2, with a weak D call TRBD1 (5 bases). The V end lost 3 bases, the J end lost 3 bases, and 11 bases lay between the germline ends. Germline loops: CDR1 MDHEN, CDR2 SYDVKM. This CDR3 region has 14 residues. CDR3 coding DNA: TGTGCCAGCAGTTTTGGGGCTTATCACTATGGCTACACCTTC. Its translation: CASSFGAYHYGYTF.

The V gene is TRBV10-3, the J gene TRBJ2-3; D ambiguous. Germline V gives CDR1 ENHRY, CDR2 SYGVKD. The CDR3 is 13 amino acids. The V end was cut by 0 bases, the J end by 7 bases, with 8 bases between. The CDR3 sequence is CAISESLLNTQYF. CDR3 sequence (DNA): TGTGCCATCAGTGAGTCCCTTCTAAATACGCAGTATTTT.

The V gene is TRBV6-1, the J gene TRBJ1-2, with 10 bases lining up with TRBD1. The trim removed 7 bases at V and 4 bases at J, leaving 9 bases unmatched. Germline values: CDR1 MNHNS, CDR2 SASEGT. The CDR3 totals 15 residues. CDR3 sequence (DNA): TGTGCCAGCAACTTAGACAGGGGGCGATTCTATGGCTACACCTTC. It translates to CASNLDRGRFYGYTF.

This clone has a single count. This rearrangement joins TRBV7-2 to TRBJ2-1, with D unclear. The CDR3 spans 13 residues. The V end was cut by 5 bases, the J end by 6 bases, with 11 bases between. Germline loops: CDR1 SGHTA, CDR2 FQGNSA. In DNA form, the CDR3 reads TGTGCCAGCAGCGTTACTCGATTCAATGAGCAGTTCTTC. As protein: CASSVTRFNEQFF.

For this clone: Other nucleotide sequences in the sample specify the same CDR3. This chain links TRBV6-5 with TRBJ1-6, with D uncertain. Germline CDR1 is MNHEY and CDR2 is SVGAGI. The CDR3 is 12 residues long. The V end was cut by 3 bases, the J end by 9 bases, with 6 bases between. In DNA, the CDR3 is TGTGCCAGCAGTTATCGGGGTTCACCCCTCCACTTT. It is translated as CASSYRGSPLHF.

This clone was detected a few times. Distinct nucleotide sequences in the sample also encode this CDR3. The chain uses TRBV5-1 and TRBJ2-7; D possibly uses TRBD1 or TRBD2 (6 bases each). V lost 0 bases, J lost 2 bases, and 9 bases lay in between. This CDR3 is built from 14 residues. Germline assignment: CDR1 SGHRS and CDR2 YFSETQ. The CDR3 region is CASSLEGGTYEQYF. The CDR3 DNA reads as TGCGCCAGCAGCTTGGAGGGGGGAACCTACGAGCAGTACTTC.

The chain employs TRBV28 and TRBJ2-5; no firm D call. The CDR3 is 16 amino acids. CDR1 MDHEN and CDR2 SYDVKM come from the germline V gene. V shed 6 bases and J shed 2 bases, with 19 bases lying between them. CDR3 sequence reads: CASSPRQDVLQETQYF. CDR3 in DNA: TGTGCCAGCAGCCCTAGGCAGGATGTCCTACAAGAGACCCAGTACTTC.

This rearrangement joins TRBV7-2 to TRBJ2-1, with D possibly TRBD2 on 5 matching bases. The V and J ends lost 0 bases and 9 bases respectively, with 9 bases between them. The V gene's germline CDR1 is SGHTA and CDR2 FQGNSA. This CDR3 is 13 amino acids long. The CDR3: CASSLARTSEQFF. CDR3 nucleotide sequence: TGTGCCAGCAGCTTAGCGCGAACTAGTGAGCAGTTCTTC.

The V and J genes are TRBV7-9 and TRBJ2-2, with D possibly matching TRBD1 (6 bases). The V end lost 5 bases, the J end lost 1 base, and 23 bases lay between the germline ends. Germline CDR1 reads SEHNR; CDR2 reads FQNEAQ (reference sequence). The CDR3 extends over 19 amino acids. CDR3 in amino acids: CASSPLVGQEQGNTGELFF. CDR3 DNA: TGTGCCAGCAGCCCACTGGTGGGGCAGGAACAGGGGAACACCGGGGAGCTGTTTTTT.

The chain links TRBV5-1 to TRBJ2-3, with 11 bases fitting TRBD2. Germline CDR1 and CDR2: SGHRS and YFSETQ. V lost 1 base and J lost 6; bases outside the gene matches: 13. This CDR3 comprises 18 residues. The CDR3 DNA follows: TGCGCCAGCAGCTTGCCAGTTCTAGCGGGAGGCCCAGGGGATACGCAGTATTTT. It translates to CASSLPVLAGGPGDTQYF.

The V and J genes are TRBV9 and TRBJ2-5; the D is unclear. Germline V gene sequence: CDR1 SGDLS, CDR2 YYNGEE. Deletions cut 0 bases from V and 2 bases from J, with 11 bases between. The CDR3 has 15 residues. The CDR3 here is CASSVGLSEQETQYF. In DNA, the CDR3 is TGTGCCAGCAGCGTAGGGTTGTCCGAGCAAGAGACCCAGTACTTC.

The rearrangement links TRBV6-1 to TRBJ2-4; tentatively, D is TRBD1 or TRBD2 (5 bases each). Trimming removed 6 bases from V and 3 bases from J, with 9 bases in between. CDR1 and CDR2 from the germline V gene are MNHNS and SASEGT. The CDR3 runs 13 residues. CDR3 loop: CASREGSKNIQYF. In DNA, the CDR3 is TGTGCCAGCAGAGAGGGGAGCAAAAACATTCAGTACTTC.

J is TRBJ2-7 and V is TRBV27; tentative D call: TRBD2 (6 bases). The CDR3 has 13 residues. The V and J ends lost 4 bases and 3 bases respectively, with 10 bases between them. Looked up from germline, CDR1 is MNHEY and CDR2 is SMNVEV (reference sequence). Here the CDR3 reads CASSSGLSYEQYF. The DNA of the CDR3 is TGTGCCAGCAGTTCGGGACTGAGCTACGAGCAGTACTTC.

This chain connects TRBV7-9 to TRBJ2-3; 7 bases agree with TRBD1. In germline, CDR1 is SEHNR, CDR2 FQNEAQ (reference sequence). After removal of 4 bases from V and 5 bases from J, the junction contained 9 bases not matched to a gene. The CDR3 has 15 residues. The CDR3 reads CASSSPGQPGDTQYF. The CDR3 DNA reads TGTGCCAGCAGCTCACCGGGACAGCCGGGAGATACGCAGTATTTT.

The chain uses TRBV5-4 and TRBJ1-2; the match to TRBD1 covers 7 bases. V lost 5 bases and J lost 5; bases outside the gene matches: 3. The CDR3 has 12 amino acids. The V gene's germline CDR1 is SGHNT and CDR2 YYREEE (reference sequence). The CDR3 DNA follows: TGTGCCAGCAGTGACAGGGAATATGGCTACACCTTC. It translates to CASSDREYGYTF.

This chain uses TRBV30 with TRBJ1-4; maybe TRBD1 (5 bases). Germline V gene data show CDR1 as GTSNPN and CDR2 as SVGIG (reference sequence). V gave up 0 bases and J gave up 10 bases, with 12 bases separating them. This CDR3 comprises 13 residues. This CDR3 reads CAWSVQGIRKLFF. DNA for the CDR3: TGTGCCTGGAGTGTTCAGGGTATTAGAAAACTGTTTTTT.

The chain employs TRBV28 and TRBJ1-1; no firm D call. Germline CDR1 and CDR2: MDHEN and SYDVKM. V lost 0 bases and J lost 0, with 8 bases in between. The CDR3 length is 15 residues. Here the CDR3 reads CASSLWSTVNTEAFF. For the CDR3, the DNA is TGTGCCAGCAGTTTATGGAGTACGGTGAACACTGAAGCTTTCTTT.

The V and J genes are TRBV12-2 and TRBJ1-3; the listed D gene, TRBD1, was not tested against the DNA. TRBV12-2 is classified as a pseudogene. This CDR3 contains 18 residues. In nucleotides, the CDR3 is TGTGCAAGTCGCTTAACCCTCTTGACAATCGGCTCTGGAAACACCATATATTTT. The encoded protein is CASRLTLLTIGSGNTIYF.